The text below deals with one T cell receptor beta chain. What it binds is unknown. This sample was included in a study of identifying expanded T cells in peripheral blood. Regarding the study as a whole: Over about two and four weeks, about 15 and 18 clones changed, versus more than 1 between replicates. Clone count variance between approximately two-week samples rose with total template count.

Healthy donors had no documented immune events, such as infections, while sampled. Sequencing was performed with immunoSEQ multiplex PCR; in TCRdb, only in-frame clones are kept and a portion is missing. In the table there are some 76,000 clones, 90% of which are singletons. This CDR3 contains 13 residues. Trimming cost V 7 bases and J 1 base, with 8 bases left between them. Germline CDR1 is MDHEN and CDR2 is SYDVKM. The clonotype was recovered from a person aged 18 to 69 in good health. The chain carries TRBV28 and TRBJ1-5; D remains ambiguous. Sequencing input: blood. CDR3 protein: CASTWVSNQPQHF. CDR3 sequence (DNA): TGTGCCAGCACCTGGGTGAGCAATCAGCCCCAGCATTTT.